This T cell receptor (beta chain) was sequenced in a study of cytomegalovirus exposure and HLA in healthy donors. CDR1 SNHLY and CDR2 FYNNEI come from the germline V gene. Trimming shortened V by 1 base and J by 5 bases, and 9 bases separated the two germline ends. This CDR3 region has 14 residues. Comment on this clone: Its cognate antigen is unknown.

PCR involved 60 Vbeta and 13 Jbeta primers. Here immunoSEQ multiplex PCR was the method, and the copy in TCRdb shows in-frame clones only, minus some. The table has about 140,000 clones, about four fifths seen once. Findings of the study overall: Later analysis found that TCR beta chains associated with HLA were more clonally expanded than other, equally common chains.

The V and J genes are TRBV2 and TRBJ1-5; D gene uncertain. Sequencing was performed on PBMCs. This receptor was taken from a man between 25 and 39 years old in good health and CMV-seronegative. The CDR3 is CASSEDLRDQPQHF. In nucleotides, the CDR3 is TGTGCCAGCAGTGAAGATCTGCGGGATCAGCCCCAGCATTTT.